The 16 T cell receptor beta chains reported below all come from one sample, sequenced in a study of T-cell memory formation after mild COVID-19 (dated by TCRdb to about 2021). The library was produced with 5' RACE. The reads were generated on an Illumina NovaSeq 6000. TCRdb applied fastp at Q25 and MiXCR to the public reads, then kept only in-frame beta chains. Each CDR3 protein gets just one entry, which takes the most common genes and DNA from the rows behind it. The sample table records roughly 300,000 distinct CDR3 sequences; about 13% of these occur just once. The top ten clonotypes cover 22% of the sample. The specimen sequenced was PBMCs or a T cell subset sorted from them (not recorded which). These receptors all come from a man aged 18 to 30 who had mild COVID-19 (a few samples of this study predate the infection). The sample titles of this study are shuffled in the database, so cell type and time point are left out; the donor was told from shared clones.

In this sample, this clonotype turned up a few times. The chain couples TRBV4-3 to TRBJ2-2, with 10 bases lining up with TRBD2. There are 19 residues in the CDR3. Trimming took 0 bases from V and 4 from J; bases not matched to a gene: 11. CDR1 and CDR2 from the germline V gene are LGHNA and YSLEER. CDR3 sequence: CASSQENTAGGEITGELFF. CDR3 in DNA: TGCGCCAGCAGCCAAGAGAATACAGCGGGAGGGGAGATCACCGGGGAGCTGTTTTTT.

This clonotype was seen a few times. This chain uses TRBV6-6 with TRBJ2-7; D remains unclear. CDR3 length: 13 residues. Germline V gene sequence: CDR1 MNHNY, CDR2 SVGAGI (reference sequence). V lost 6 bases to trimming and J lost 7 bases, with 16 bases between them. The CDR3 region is CASRMSDQWEQYV. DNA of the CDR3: TGTGCCAGCAGAATGTCTGATCAGTGGGAGCAGTACGTC.

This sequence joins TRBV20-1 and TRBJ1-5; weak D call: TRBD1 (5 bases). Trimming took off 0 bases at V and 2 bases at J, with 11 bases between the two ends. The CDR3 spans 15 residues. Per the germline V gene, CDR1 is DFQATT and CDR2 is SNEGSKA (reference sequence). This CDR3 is CSARDPGKGNQPQHF. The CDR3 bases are TGCAGTGCTAGAGATCCAGGGAAGGGCAATCAGCCCCAGCATTTT.

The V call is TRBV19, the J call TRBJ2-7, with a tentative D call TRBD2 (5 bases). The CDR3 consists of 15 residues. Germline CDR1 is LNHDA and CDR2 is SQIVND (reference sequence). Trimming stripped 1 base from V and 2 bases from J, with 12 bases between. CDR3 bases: TGTGCCAGTAGTATAGGTGGACTTGGGACCTACGAGCAGTACTTC. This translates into CASSIGGLGTYEQYF.

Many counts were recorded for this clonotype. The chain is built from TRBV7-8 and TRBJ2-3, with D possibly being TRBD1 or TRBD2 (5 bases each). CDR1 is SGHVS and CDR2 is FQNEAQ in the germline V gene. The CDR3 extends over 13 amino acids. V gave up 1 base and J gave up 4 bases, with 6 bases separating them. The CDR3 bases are TGTGCCAGCAGCTTAGGAGGGGCAGATACGCAGTATTTT. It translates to CASSLGGADTQYF.

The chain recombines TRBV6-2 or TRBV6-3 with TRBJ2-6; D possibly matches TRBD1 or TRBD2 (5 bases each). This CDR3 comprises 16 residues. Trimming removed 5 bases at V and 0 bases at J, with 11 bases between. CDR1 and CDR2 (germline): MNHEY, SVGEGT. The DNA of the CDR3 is TGTGCCAGCAGTCGGGACGGATACTCTGGGGCCAACGTCCTGACTTTC. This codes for CASSRDGYSGANVLTF.

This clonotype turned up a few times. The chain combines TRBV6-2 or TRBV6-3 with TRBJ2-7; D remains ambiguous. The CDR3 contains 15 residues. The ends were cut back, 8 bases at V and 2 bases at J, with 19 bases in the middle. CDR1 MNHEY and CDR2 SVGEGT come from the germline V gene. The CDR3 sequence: CASFPRAFSTYEQYF. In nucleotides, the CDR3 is TGTGCCAGCTTCCCCCGTGCATTTTCCACCTACGAGCAGTACTTC.

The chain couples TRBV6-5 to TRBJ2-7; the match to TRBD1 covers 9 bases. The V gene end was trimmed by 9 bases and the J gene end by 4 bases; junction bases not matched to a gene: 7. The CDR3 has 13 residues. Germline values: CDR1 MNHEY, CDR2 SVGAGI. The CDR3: CASTGQGFYEQYF. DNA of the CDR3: TGTGCCAGTACTGGACAGGGGTTTTACGAGCAGTACTTC.

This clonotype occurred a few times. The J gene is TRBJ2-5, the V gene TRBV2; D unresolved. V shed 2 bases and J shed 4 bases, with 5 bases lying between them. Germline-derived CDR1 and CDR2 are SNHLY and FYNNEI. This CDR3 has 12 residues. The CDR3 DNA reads TGTGCCAGCAGTGAATTCCGAGAGACCCAGTACTTC. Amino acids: CASSEFRETQYF. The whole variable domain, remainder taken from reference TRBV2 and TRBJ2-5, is EPEVTQTPSHQVTQMGQEVILRCVPISNHLYFYWYRQILGQKVEFLVSFYNNEISEKSEIFDDQFSVERPDGSNFTLKIRSTKLEDSAMYFCASSEFRETQYFGPGTRLLVL.

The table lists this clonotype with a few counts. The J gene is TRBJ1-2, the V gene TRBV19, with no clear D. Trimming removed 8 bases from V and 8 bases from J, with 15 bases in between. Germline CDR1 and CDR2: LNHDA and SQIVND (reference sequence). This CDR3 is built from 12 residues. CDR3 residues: CASSWARDGYTF. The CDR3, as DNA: TGTGCCAGTTCGTGGGCTAGAGACGGCTACACCTTC.

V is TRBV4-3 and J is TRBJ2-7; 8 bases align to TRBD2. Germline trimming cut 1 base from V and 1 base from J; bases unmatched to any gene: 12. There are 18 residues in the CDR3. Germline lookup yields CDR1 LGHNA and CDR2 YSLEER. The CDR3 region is CASSQGAVVSGASYEQYF. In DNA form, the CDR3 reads TGCGCCAGCAGCCAAGGGGCGGTGGTTAGCGGGGCGTCCTACGAGCAGTACTTC.

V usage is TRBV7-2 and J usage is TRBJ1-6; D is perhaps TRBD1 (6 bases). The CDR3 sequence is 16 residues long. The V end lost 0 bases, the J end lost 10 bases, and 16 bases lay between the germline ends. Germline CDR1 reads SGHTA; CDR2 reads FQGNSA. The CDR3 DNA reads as TGTGCCAGCAGCTTAGCTGGGGTTACAGGGACCTCACCCCTCCACTTT. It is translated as CASSLAGVTGTSPLHF.

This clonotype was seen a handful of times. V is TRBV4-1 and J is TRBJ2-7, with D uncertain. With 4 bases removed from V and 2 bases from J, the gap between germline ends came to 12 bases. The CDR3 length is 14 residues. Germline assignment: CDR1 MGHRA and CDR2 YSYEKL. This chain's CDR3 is CASSRGSGAYEQYV. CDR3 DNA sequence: TGCGCCAGCAGCCGAGGATCGGGCGCCTACGAGCAGTACGTC.

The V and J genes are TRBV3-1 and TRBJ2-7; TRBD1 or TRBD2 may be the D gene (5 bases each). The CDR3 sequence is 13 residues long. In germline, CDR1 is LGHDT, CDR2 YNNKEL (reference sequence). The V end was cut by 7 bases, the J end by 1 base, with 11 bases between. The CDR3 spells CASMREGSYEQYF. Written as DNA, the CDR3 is TGTGCCAGCATGCGTGAGGGGTCCTACGAGCAGTACTTC.

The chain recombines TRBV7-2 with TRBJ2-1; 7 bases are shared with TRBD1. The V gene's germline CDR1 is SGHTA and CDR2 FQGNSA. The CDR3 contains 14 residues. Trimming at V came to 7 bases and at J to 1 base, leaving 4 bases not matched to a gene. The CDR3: CASMPGGSYNEQFF. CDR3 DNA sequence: TGTGCCAGCATGCCAGGGGGATCCTACAATGAGCAGTTCTTC.

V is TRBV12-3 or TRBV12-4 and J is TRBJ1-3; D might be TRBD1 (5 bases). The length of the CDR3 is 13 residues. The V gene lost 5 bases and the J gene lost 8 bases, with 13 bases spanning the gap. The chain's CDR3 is CASSGHPPYTIYF. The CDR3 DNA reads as TGTGCCAGCAGTGGACACCCCCCATACACCATATATTTT.